The sequence of this T cell receptor (beta chain) was determined in a study of OX40 agonist ivuxolimab in advanced cancers. Study as a whole: Of the participants, under 50% had some prior anti-PD-1, anti-PD-L1 or anti-CTLA-4 therapy, which was allowed.

This CDR3 contains 15 residues. Trimming stripped 2 bases from V and 2 bases from J, with 9 bases between. Germline CDR1 and CDR2: SGHAT and FQNNGV. Study outcomes and limitations: Mean expanded clone counts were higher in CD8+ than CD4+ T cells.

Measured with immunoSEQ multiplex PCR; TCRdb has only the in-frame clones, and not every one. The sample carries tens of thousands of clones, more than 75% recorded once. On cycle 4 day 1 and cycle 7 day 1, as well as at baseline, blood was sampled. Notes on this clone: Its antigen remains unknown.

The TCR sequence derives from an adult with an advanced solid tumor such as melanoma, head and neck, liver or kidney cancer. Source: CD4+ or CD8+ T cells sorted from blood, taken in a trial of the OX40 agonist ivuxolimab. This chain links TRBV11-2 with TRBJ2-2, with no clear D. This CDR3 is CASSLKQINTGELFF. The CDR3 nucleotides are TGTGCCAGCAGCTTAAAGCAGATCAACACCGGGGAGCTGTTTTTT.